This T cell receptor (beta chain) was identified during a study of blood T cell repertoires in COVID-19. Germline CDR1 MNHNY, CDR2 SVGAGI (reference sequence). With 0 bases removed from V and 7 bases from J, the gap between germline ends came to 12 bases. The CDR3 has 14 residues. Enrollees, roughly 18 to 89 years old, lived in about two dozen US areas. Each participant's cohort was designated according to participant-reported clinical history. Method: immunoSEQ multiplex PCR; TCRdb's copy keeps in-frame clones and lacks some. This table has a few hundred thousand clones, approximately 90% appearing once.

The sample was PBMCs or T cells enriched from blood (not recorded which). J is TRBJ1-2 and V is TRBV6-6; D is possibly TRBD1 (5 bases). The origin of this receptor is a woman aged 18-29 years who had recovered from COVID-19. CDR3 protein: CASSYSPGNTGYTF. In DNA, the CDR3 is TGTGCCAGCAGTTACTCTCCAGGGAATACTGGCTACACCTTC.